This TCR beta chain was found in a study of T cell repertoires in cytomegalovirus infection. TCRdb reprocessed the reads with MiXCR, giving one entry per CDR3 protein. The table has around 750,000 distinct CDR3 sequences, less than 35% seen once. This clonotype was picked up a small number of times. Its antigen is undetermined. Germline-derived CDR1 and CDR2 are SEHNR and FQNEAQ (reference sequence). The CDR3 has 15 amino acids. The V gene end was trimmed by 6 bases and the J gene end by 5 bases; junction bases not matched to a gene: 7. The receptor was isolated from a human donor in good health (CMV status not recorded). Some clones in this sample may be carry-over from other donors' samples. The specimen was cultured CD8+ T cells from PBMCs, collected from culture after CMV antigen stimulation. The chain uses TRBV7-9 and TRBJ2-2, with 9 bases matching TRBD1. The CDR3 bases are TGTGCCAGCAGGAAGGGACAGGGAATGACCGGGGAGCTGTTTTTT. Translated, it gives CASRKGQGMTGELFF.